This T cell receptor beta chain was sequenced during a study of blood T cells in healthy people across ages. Trimming took 6 bases from V and 8 from J, leaving 20 bases between them. Germline-derived CDR1 and CDR2 are DFQATT and SNEGSKA (reference sequence). The CDR3 loop spans 13 amino acids. PCR was performed a second time for roughly 7 to 12 cycles using a sample-barcoded 5' primer and a J-beta primer mix. Through a template-switch adaptor with 12 random nucleotides, each cDNA molecule received a tag. MiXCR was run by TCRdb on the 5' RACE reads, yielding one entry per CDR3 protein. The table records 890,000 or so distinct CDR3 sequences, less than 80% of them present only once. The sample providers were healthy Caucasian people from Russia, aged roughly 6 to 95. Each of the donors had roughly 10 milliliters of peripheral blood drawn into EDTA-treated Vacutainer tubes. Each sample provided at least 6 micrograms of extracted total RNA.

This chain joins TRBV20-1 and TRBJ2-7; TRBD1 might be the D (6 bases). The TCR sequence derives from a man aged 25 to 40 in good health. Source material: blood. CDR3 region: CSAKDSSSRQQYF. DNA of the CDR3: TGCAGTGCAAAGGACAGTTCATCAAGGCAGCAGTACTTC.